This T cell receptor (beta chain) is drawn from a study of shared clonotypes between healthy human individuals. CD45RO-negative CD8 cells positively selected for CCR7 made up the naive population, which excluded terminally differentiated effector memory CD45RA+ cells. Nashville, Tennessee was home to all donors, who were Caucasian adults. The table came from immunoSEQ multiplex PCR; TCRdb's copy has only in-frame clones and leaves some out. This table holds about 2.2 million clones, about 93% found once. Concerning this clone itself: The antigen remains unidentified.

This CDR3 is built from 19 residues. The trim removed 5 bases at V and 2 bases at J, leaving 12 bases unmatched. Germline CDR1 is SEHNR and CDR2 is FQNEAQ (reference sequence). Study observations and caveats: In a few donors, approximately 5% of naive CD4 clonotypes appeared in common. Some clonotypes were shared by all four sorted-subset donors, while others were not shared. The non-shared ones had lower generation probabilities than the shared ones. Investigators expected sequencing depth to affect clonotype sharing among donors.

This TCR came from a young man in good health. Some clones in this sample may be carry-over from other donors' samples. Sequenced material: naive CD8+ T cells from PBMCs. This chain joins TRBV7-9 and TRBJ2-3; 14 nucleotides match TRBD2. CDR3 DNA: TGTGCCAGCAGCGAACGGACTAGCGGGAGGTTGGGATCCACAGATACGCAGTATTTT. Protein product: CASSERTSGRLGSTDTQYF.